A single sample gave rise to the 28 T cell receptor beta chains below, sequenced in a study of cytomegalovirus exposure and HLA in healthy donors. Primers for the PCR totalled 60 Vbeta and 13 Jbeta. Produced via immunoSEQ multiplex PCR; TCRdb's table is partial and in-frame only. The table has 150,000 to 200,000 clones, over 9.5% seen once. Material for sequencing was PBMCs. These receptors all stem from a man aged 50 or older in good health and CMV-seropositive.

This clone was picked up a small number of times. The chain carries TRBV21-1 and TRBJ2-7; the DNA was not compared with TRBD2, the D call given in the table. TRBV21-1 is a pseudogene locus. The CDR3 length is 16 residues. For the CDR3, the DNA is TGTGCCAGCAGCACCCACCAGGGACTTTGGCCCTACGAGCAGTACGTC. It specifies CASSTHQGLWPYEQYV.

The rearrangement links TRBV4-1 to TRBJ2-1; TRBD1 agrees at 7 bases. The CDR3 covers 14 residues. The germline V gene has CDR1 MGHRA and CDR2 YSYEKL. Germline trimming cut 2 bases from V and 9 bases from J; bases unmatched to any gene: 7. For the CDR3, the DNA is TGCGCCAGCAGCCAATGGATAGGGGGCCGTGAGCAGTTCTTC. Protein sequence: CASSQWIGGREQFF.

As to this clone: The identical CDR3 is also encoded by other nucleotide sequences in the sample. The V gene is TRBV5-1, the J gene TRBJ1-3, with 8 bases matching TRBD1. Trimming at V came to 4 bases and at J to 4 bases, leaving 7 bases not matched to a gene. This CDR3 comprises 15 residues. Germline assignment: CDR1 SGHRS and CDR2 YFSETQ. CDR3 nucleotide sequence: TGCGCCAGCAGCCTCCGGACAGGGTCGGGAAACACCATATATTTT. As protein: CASSLRTGSGNTIYF.

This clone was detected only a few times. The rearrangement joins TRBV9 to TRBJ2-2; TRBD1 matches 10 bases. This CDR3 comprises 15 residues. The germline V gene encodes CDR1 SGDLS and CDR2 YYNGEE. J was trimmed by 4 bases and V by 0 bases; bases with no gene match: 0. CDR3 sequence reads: CASSVGDRGTGELFF. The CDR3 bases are TGTGCCAGCAGCGTAGGGGACAGGGGCACCGGGGAGCTGTTTTTT.

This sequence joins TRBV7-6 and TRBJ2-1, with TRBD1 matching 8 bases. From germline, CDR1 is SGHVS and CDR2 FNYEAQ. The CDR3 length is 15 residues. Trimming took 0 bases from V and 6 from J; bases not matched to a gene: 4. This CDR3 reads CASSLAGQGGNEQFF. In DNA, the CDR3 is TGTGCCAGCAGCTTAGCTGGACAGGGCGGCAATGAGCAGTTCTTC.

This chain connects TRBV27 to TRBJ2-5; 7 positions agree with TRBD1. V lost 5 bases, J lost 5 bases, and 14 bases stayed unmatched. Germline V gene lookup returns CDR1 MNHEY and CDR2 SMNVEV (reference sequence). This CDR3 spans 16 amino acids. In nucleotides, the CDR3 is TGTGCCAGCAGTCTCTCCCCGACAGGGCGGCAGGAGACCCAGTACTTC. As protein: CASSLSPTGRQETQYF.

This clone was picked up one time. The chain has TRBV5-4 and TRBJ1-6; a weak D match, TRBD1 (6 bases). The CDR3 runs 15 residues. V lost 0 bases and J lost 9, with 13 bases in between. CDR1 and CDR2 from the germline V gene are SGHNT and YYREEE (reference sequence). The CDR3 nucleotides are TGTGCCAGCAGCTTGGCAGCAGGGGCCGGTTCACCCCTCCACTTT. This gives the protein CASSLAAGAGSPLHF.

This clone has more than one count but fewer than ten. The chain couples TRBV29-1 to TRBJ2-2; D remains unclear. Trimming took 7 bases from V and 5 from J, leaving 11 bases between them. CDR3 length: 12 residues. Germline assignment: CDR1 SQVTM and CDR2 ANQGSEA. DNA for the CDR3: TGCAGCGGCCTCAGGAAAACCGGGGAGCTGTTTTTT. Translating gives CSGLRKTGELFF.

The CDR3 region is CASRYSGGDTQYF. The DNA of the CDR3 is TGTGCCAGCAGGTATAGCGGGGGAGATACGCAGTATTTT. This chain joins TRBV6-6 and TRBJ2-3, with 9 bases lining up with TRBD2. This CDR3 is 13 amino acids long. Germline trimming cut 6 bases from V and 5 bases from J; bases unmatched to any gene: 3. Germline V CDR1 and CDR2: MNHNY, SVGAGI (reference sequence).

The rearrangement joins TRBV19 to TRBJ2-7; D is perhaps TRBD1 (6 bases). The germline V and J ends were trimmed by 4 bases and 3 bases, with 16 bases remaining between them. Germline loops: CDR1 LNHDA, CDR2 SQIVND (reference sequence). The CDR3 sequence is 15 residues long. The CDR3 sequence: CASSSRQGQVYEQYF. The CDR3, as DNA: TGTGCCAGTAGTAGCAGGCAGGGGCAGGTCTACGAGCAGTACTTC. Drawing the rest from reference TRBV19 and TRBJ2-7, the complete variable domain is DGGITQSPKYLFRKEGQNVTLSCEQNLNHDAMYWYRQDPGQGLRLIYYSQIVNDFQKGDIAEGYSVSREKKESFPLTVTSAQKNPTAFYLCASSSRQGQVYEQYFGPGTRLTVT.

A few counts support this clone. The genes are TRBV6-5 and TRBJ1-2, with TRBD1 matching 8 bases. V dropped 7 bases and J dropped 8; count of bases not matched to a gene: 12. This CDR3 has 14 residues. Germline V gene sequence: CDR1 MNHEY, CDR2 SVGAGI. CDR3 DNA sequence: TGTGCCAGCAAGCGACAGGGGAGGTTAGAAGGCTACACCTTC. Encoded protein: CASKRQGRLEGYTF.

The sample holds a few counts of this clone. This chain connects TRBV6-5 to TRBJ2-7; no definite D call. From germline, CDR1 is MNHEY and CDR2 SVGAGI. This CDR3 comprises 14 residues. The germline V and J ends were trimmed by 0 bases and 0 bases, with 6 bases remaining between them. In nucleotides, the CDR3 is TGTGCCAGCAGTTACTCGGCTAGCTCCTACGAGCAGTACGTC. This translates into CASSYSASSYEQYV.

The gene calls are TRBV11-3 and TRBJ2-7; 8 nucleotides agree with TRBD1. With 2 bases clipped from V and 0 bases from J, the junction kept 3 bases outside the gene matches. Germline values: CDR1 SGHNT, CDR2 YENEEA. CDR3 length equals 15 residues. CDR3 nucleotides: TGTGCCAGCAGCTTACCGGACAGGGCCTCCTACGAGCAGTACTTC. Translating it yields CASSLPDRASYEQYF.

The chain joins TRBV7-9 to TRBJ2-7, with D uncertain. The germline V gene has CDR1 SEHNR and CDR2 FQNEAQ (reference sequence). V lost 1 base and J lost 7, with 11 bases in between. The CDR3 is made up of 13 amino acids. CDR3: CASSLDVPGEQYV. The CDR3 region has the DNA TGTGCCAGCAGCTTAGACGTCCCTGGGGAGCAGTACGTC.

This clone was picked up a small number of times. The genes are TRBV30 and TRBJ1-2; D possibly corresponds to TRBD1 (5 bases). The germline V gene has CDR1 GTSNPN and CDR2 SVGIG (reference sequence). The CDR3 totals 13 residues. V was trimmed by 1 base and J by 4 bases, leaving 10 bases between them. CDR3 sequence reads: CAWSDAGSYGYTF. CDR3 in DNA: TGTGCCTGGAGTGACGCAGGGTCCTATGGCTACACCTTC.

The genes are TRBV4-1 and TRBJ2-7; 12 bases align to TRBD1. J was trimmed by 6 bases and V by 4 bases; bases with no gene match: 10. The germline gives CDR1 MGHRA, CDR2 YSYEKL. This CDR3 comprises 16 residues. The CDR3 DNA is TGCGCCAGCAGCCGGATTTGGGGACAGGGGGCCGGCGAGCAGTACTTC. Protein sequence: CASSRIWGQGAGEQYF.

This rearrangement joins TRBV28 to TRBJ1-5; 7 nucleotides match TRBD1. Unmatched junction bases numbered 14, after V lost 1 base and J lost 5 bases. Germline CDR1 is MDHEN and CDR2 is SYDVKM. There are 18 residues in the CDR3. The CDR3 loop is CASSLSFGAGGYDQPQHF. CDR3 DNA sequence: TGTGCCAGCAGTTTATCATTTGGGGCAGGGGGTTACGATCAGCCCCAGCATTTT.

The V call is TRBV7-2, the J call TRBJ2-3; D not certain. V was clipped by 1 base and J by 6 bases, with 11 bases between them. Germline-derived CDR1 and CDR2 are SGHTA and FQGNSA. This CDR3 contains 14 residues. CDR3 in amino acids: CASSLVGAPDTQYF. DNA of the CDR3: TGTGCCAGCAGCTTAGTCGGAGCTCCGGATACGCAGTATTTT.

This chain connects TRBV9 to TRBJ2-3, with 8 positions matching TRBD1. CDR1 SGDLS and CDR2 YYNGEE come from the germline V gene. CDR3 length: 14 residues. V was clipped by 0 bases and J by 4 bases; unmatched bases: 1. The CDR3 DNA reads TGTGCCAGCAGCGTAGAGACAGGGGCAGATACGCAGTATTTT. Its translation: CASSVETGADTQYF.

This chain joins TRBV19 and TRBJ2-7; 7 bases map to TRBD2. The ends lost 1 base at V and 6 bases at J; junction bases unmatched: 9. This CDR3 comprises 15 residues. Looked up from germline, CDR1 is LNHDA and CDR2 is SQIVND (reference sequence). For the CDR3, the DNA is TGTGCCAGTAGTATAGGGTCTAGCGGAGGGGCCGAGCAGTACTTC. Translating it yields CASSIGSSGGAEQYF.

The CDR3 DNA is TGTGCCAGCAGCTTAGAAGGGGACAGCCTCTATAATTCACCCCTCCACTTT. This gives the protein CASSLEGDSLYNSPLHF. The J gene is TRBJ1-6, the V gene TRBV7-8; 7 bases match TRBD1. This CDR3 is built from 17 residues. V lost 1 base to trimming and J lost 3 bases; unmatched junction nucleotides: 6. CDR1 and CDR2 (germline): SGHVS, FQNEAQ.

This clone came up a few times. The CDR3 DNA sequence: TGTGCCAGCTTCACCGGCACCAAAGGGACTAGCTCCTATAATTCACCCCTCCACTTT. As protein: CASFTGTKGTSSYNSPLHF. The chain uses TRBV2 and TRBJ1-6; possibly TRBD1 for D (5 bases). The length of the CDR3 is 19 residues. The germline V gene has CDR1 SNHLY and CDR2 FYNNEI. Trimming took 8 bases from V and 0 from J, leaving 23 bases between them.

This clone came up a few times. DNA of the CDR3: TGCGCCAGCAGCTTAGGACAGGGATGGGAAAAACTGTTTTTT. Protein product: CASSLGQGWEKLFF. This chain uses TRBV5-1 with TRBJ1-4, with TRBD1 identical over 8 bases. Germline CDR1 is SGHRS and CDR2 is YFSETQ. The J segment lost 8 bases and the V segment lost 2 bases, leaving 5 bases of the junction unmatched. This CDR3 is built from 14 residues.

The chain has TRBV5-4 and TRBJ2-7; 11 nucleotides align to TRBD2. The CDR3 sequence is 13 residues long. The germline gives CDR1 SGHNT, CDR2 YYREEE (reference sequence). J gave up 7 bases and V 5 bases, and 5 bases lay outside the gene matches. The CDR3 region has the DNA TGTGCCAGCAGTAGCGGGGGGGCGGGTGAGCAGTACTTC. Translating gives CASSSGGAGEQYF.

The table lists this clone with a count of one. CDR3 residues: CASSLGHEGQAFF. DNA for the CDR3: TGTGCCAGCAGCTTAGGTCATGAGGGTCAGGCTTTCTTT. V usage is TRBV7-9 and J usage is TRBJ1-1, with D unresolved. The CDR3 length is 13 residues. Trimming pared 1 base from V and 11 bases from J, leaving 14 bases between. Germline CDR1 reads SEHNR; CDR2 reads FQNEAQ (reference sequence).

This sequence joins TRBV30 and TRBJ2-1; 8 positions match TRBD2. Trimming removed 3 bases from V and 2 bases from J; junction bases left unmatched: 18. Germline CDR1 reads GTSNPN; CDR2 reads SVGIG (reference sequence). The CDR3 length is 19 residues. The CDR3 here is CAWRAPRRGGLRTYNEQFF. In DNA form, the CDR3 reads TGTGCCTGGAGGGCCCCTCGTCGGGGGGGCCTTCGGACCTACAATGAGCAGTTCTTC.

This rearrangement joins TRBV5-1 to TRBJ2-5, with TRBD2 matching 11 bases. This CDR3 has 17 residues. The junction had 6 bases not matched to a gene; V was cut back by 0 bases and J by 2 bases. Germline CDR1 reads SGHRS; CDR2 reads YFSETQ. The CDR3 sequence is CASSLGTLAGGQETQYF. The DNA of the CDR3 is TGCGCCAGCAGCTTGGGGACCTTAGCGGGGGGGCAAGAGACCCAGTACTTC.

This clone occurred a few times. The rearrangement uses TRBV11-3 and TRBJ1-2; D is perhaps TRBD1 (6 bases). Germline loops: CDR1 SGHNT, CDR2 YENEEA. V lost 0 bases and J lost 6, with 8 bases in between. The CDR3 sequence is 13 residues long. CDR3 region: CASSLDYRDGYTF. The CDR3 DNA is TGTGCCAGCAGCTTAGATTACAGGGATGGCTACACCTTC.